The next 26 T cell receptor beta chains were all read from a single sample in a study of cytomegalovirus exposure and HLA in healthy donors (dated by TCRdb to 2016 to 2017). The library was generated by the immunoSEQ multiplex PCR assay. For the multiplex PCR, a mixture combining 60 forward primers for TCR Vbeta segments and 13 reverse primers for TCR Jbeta segments was used. Sourced from immuneACCESS, this table was stored by TCRdb with only in-frame sequences that have V and J called. A share of the clones is absent; for the studies checked, an unresolved V gene accounts for under half, and the remainder has no known explanation. The sample records tens of thousands of clones, roughly 83% of which are singletons. The ten most abundant clones make up under 2.5% of the sample. The sequenced sample was PBMCs. The receptors shown here come from a man in his late teens or twenties in good health and CMV-seronegative.

This clone was seen more than once but under ten times. The chain is built from TRBV19 and TRBJ2-6, with TRBD1 as a possible D gene (6 bases). Trimming left V 0 bases short and J 0 bases short, with 15 bases between. The CDR3 has 19 amino acids. Germline V gene lookup returns CDR1 LNHDA and CDR2 SQIVND (reference sequence). The CDR3 sequence is CASSIEPIQGFSGANVLTF. The DNA of the CDR3 is TGTGCCAGTAGTATAGAGCCGATCCAGGGGTTCTCTGGGGCCAACGTCCTGACTTTC.

This chain joins TRBV23-1 and TRBJ1-5; the D gene is possibly TRBD1 (5 bases). TRBV23-1 falls under the ORF class, with uncertain function. The CDR3 extends over 16 amino acids. Trimming removed 3 bases from V and 1 base from J, with 13 bases in between. CDR3 DNA sequence: TGCGCCAGCAGTCATAGGGGAATTTGGAGCAATCAGCCCCAGCATTTT. Residues: CASSHRGIWSNQPQHF.

The V gene is TRBV2, the J gene TRBJ2-7; TRBD1 might be the D (6 bases). The CDR3 totals 20 residues. CDR1 and CDR2 from the germline V gene are SNHLY and FYNNEI. The V end was cut by 2 bases, the J end by 0 bases, with 26 bases between. CDR3 nucleotide sequence: TGTGCCAGCAGTGAAAATCAGGTGGGCAGGGGAGCTAGGGTCTCCTACGAGCAGTACTTC. Its protein product is CASSENQVGRGARVSYEQYF.

The DNA of the CDR3 is TGCAGCGTTGCGGGGGAGGGGCCTGGCTACACCTTC. It codes for CSVAGEGPGYTF. V and J are TRBV29-1 and TRBJ1-2, with a tentative D call TRBD1 (5 bases). The CDR3 consists of 12 residues. Trimming took off 4 bases at V and 7 bases at J, with 13 bases between the two ends. Germline CDR1 and CDR2: SQVTM and ANQGSEA.

The chain employs TRBV5-1 and TRBJ2-7, with 7 bases lining up with TRBD2. After removal of 0 bases from V and 3 bases from J, the junction contained 6 bases not matched to a gene. The germline CDR1 and CDR2 sequences are SGHRS and YFSETQ. The CDR3 runs 15 residues. Written as DNA, the CDR3 is TGCGCCAGCAGCTTGGCCTCGGGGACTATCTACGAGCAGTACTTC. It is translated as CASSLASGTIYEQYF.

The V and J genes are TRBV6-5 and TRBJ1-1; D uncertain. The CDR3 runs to 13 residues. Germline CDR1 MNHEY, CDR2 SVGAGI. The germline V and J ends were trimmed by 6 bases and 1 base, with 9 bases remaining between them. The CDR3 region is CASSPVWNTEAFF. CDR3 nucleotide sequence: TGTGCCAGCAGCCCCGTTTGGAACACTGAAGCTTTCTTT.

V and J are TRBV7-9 and TRBJ2-3, with 9 bases that match TRBD2. Germline V gives CDR1 SEHNR, CDR2 FQNEAQ (reference sequence). Trimming cost V 6 bases and J 3 bases; bases outside gene matches: 10. CDR3 length: 16 residues. The CDR3 bases are TGTGCCAGCAGTTCGATCATAGCGGGAGTTACAGATACGCAGTATTTT. This translates into CASSSIIAGVTDTQYF.

This clone was counted between two and nine times. This chain uses TRBV28 with TRBJ1-1, with D perhaps TRBD1 (6 bases). CDR1 MDHEN and CDR2 SYDVKM come from the germline V gene. The CDR3 has 12 amino acids. The germline V and J ends were trimmed by 8 bases and 4 bases, with 11 bases remaining between them. CDR3 region: CASSGQPTEAFF. The DNA of the CDR3 is TGTGCCAGCTCCGGACAGCCCACTGAAGCTTTCTTT.

The V gene is TRBV6-1, the J gene TRBJ2-2, with 8 bases lining up with TRBD2. CDR1 is MNHNS and CDR2 is SASEGT in the germline V gene. V trimming: 4 bases; J trimming: 6 bases; junction bases outside the gene matches: 4. This CDR3 is built from 14 residues. CDR3 protein: CASSVTSGAGELFF. The CDR3 DNA reads as TGTGCCAGCAGTGTAACTAGCGGCGCCGGGGAGCTGTTTTTT.

The chain uses TRBV28 and TRBJ2-5, with TRBD2 matching 8 bases. V dropped 7 bases and J dropped 13; count of bases not matched to a gene: 14. In germline, CDR1 is MDHEN, CDR2 SYDVKM. There are 13 residues in the CDR3. In DNA, the CDR3 is TGTGCCAGCACCGCTCCTGGGACTAGACACGCGTACTTC. It translates to CASTAPGTRHAYF.

The rearrangement links TRBV2 to TRBJ2-1; 14 nucleotides line up with TRBD2. Germline-derived CDR1 and CDR2 are SNHLY and FYNNEI. After removal of 5 bases from V and 8 bases from J, the junction contained 8 bases not matched to a gene. This CDR3 region has 16 residues. The CDR3 sequence is CASSLEGTSGRDEQFF. The CDR3 DNA reads TGTGCCAGCAGTTTGGAAGGGACTAGCGGGAGAGATGAGCAGTTCTTC.

The chain is built from TRBV27 and TRBJ1-1; D uncertain. The CDR3 runs 12 residues. Germline V gene lookup returns CDR1 MNHEY and CDR2 SMNVEV (reference sequence). The V gene lost 7 bases and the J gene lost 5 bases, with 11 bases spanning the gap. The CDR3 DNA sequence: TGTGCCAGCACCAATACTAGGACTGAAGCTTTCTTT. Translation: CASTNTRTEAFF.

This clone showed up just once. The chain employs TRBV5-4 and TRBJ1-4; D uncertain. V gave up 4 bases and J gave up 3 bases, with 13 bases separating them. CDR3 length: 15 amino acids. The germline gives CDR1 SGHNT, CDR2 YYREEE (reference sequence). The DNA for the CDR3 is TGTGCCAGCAGCCCCCGGGGTGAGGCTAATGAAAAACTGTTTTTT. Translated: CASSPRGEANEKLFF.

V gene TRBV7-2 combines with J gene TRBJ2-1; 7 nucleotides align to TRBD2. Per germline, CDR1 SGHTA and CDR2 FQGNSA. V trimming: 5 bases; J trimming: 15 bases; junction bases outside the gene matches: 10. The CDR3 sequence is 12 residues long. Written as DNA, the CDR3 is TGTGCCAGCAGCCGTCCTCGACTAGCTCCGTTCTTC. Amino acid sequence: CASSRPRLAPFF.

The rearrangement links TRBV19 to TRBJ2-1, with TRBD2 as a possible D gene (6 bases). CDR1 LNHDA and CDR2 SQIVND come from the germline V gene (reference sequence). The CDR3 runs to 15 residues. The germline V and J ends were trimmed by 3 bases and 2 bases, with 11 bases remaining between them. This CDR3 is CASSISQRAYNEQFF. The DNA of the CDR3 is TGTGCCAGTAGTATCTCCCAGCGGGCCTACAATGAGCAGTTCTTC.

V is TRBV18 and J is TRBJ2-1; the match to TRBD1 covers 9 bases. V trimming: 2 bases; J trimming: 9 bases; junction bases outside the gene matches: 11. CDR3 length: 16 residues. Germline loops: CDR1 KGHSH, CDR2 LQKENI. The CDR3 DNA reads as TGTGCCAGCTCACCAATGCCGGGACAGGGTCGTATTGAGCAGTTCTTC. Translation gives CASSPMPGQGRIEQFF.

V usage is TRBV11-2 and J usage is TRBJ2-5, with D possibly being TRBD2 (7 bases). Germline loops: CDR1 SGHAT, CDR2 FQNNGV. The CDR3 consists of 14 residues. Trimming removed 5 bases from V and 4 bases from J, with 14 bases in between. This chain's CDR3 is CASSGVGGAETQYF. In DNA, the CDR3 is TGTGCCAGCAGCGGTGTAGGGGGGGCAGAGACCCAGTACTTC.

V and J are TRBV18 and TRBJ2-5; possibly TRBD1 for D (5 bases). The V end was cut by 4 bases, the J end by 4 bases, with 16 bases between. CDR1 and CDR2 from the germline V gene are KGHSH and LQKENI. CDR3 length: 15 residues. This CDR3 reads CASSRTSGQGETQYF. In DNA, the CDR3 is TGTGCCAGCTCACGCACGAGTGGGCAGGGAGAGACCCAGTACTTC.

The V gene is TRBV6-4, the J gene TRBJ1-2; the D is unclear. The ends were cut back, 8 bases at V and 6 bases at J, with 13 bases in the middle. Germline loops: CDR1 MRHNA, CDR2 SNTAGT. There are 12 residues in the CDR3. CDR3 sequence reads: CASVWRRNGYTF. In DNA form, the CDR3 reads TGTGCCAGCGTTTGGAGACGTAATGGCTACACCTTC.

The chain uses TRBV29-1 and TRBJ2-7, with TRBD2 identical over 9 bases. Germline CDR1 reads SQVTM; CDR2 reads ANQGSEA. This CDR3 contains 17 residues. J gave up 0 bases and V 1 base, and 10 bases lay outside the gene matches. The CDR3 region is CSVEGQAGGPYSYEQYF. The DNA for the CDR3 is TGCAGCGTTGAAGGGCAAGCGGGAGGACCCTACTCCTACGAGCAGTACTTC.

The V gene is TRBV2, the J gene TRBJ2-3; weak D call: TRBD2 (6 bases). This CDR3 has 16 residues. With 5 bases removed from V and 3 bases from J, the gap between germline ends came to 18 bases. In germline, CDR1 is SNHLY, CDR2 FYNNEI. The CDR3 reads CASSNQGTLKTDTQYF. The CDR3 nucleotides read TGTGCCAGCAGTAACCAAGGGACTTTGAAGACAGATACGCAGTATTTT.

In DNA form, the CDR3 reads TGTGCCAGCAGTTTAGTAGCGCCCGGGGAGCTGTTTTTT. This sequence encodes CASSLVAPGELFF. The V call is TRBV28, the J call TRBJ2-2, with D possibly being TRBD2 (5 bases). V lost 2 bases and J lost 6, with 7 bases in between. CDR3 length: 13 amino acids. Germline assignment: CDR1 MDHEN and CDR2 SYDVKM. Based on the CDR3 plus reference TRBV28 and TRBJ2-2, the full variable domain is DVKVTQSSRYLVKRTGEKVFLECVQDMDHENMFWYRQDPGLGLRLIYFSYDVKMKEKGDIPEGYSVSREKKERFSLILESASTNQTSMYLCASSLVAPGELFFGEGSRLTVL.

The rearrangement links TRBV11-2 to TRBJ2-5; 13 nucleotides line up with TRBD2. The CDR3 contains 19 residues. In germline, CDR1 is SGHAT, CDR2 FQNNGV. The junction had 8 bases not matched to a gene; V was cut back by 1 base and J by 0 bases. The CDR3 here is CASSLVAGTSGMYQETQYF. CDR3 coding DNA: TGTGCCAGCAGCTTAGTGGCCGGGACTAGCGGGATGTACCAAGAGACCCAGTACTTC.

The chain has TRBV27 and TRBJ2-1; 8 bases map to TRBD2. V trimming: 4 bases; J trimming: 7 bases; junction bases outside the gene matches: 9. Germline lookup yields CDR1 MNHEY and CDR2 SMNVEV (reference sequence). This CDR3 is built from 15 residues. CDR3 DNA sequence: TGTGCCAGCAGTTCGCCGGGACTAGTACGGAATGAGCAGTTCTTC. Its translation: CASSSPGLVRNEQFF.

The CDR3: CASSTNRNTEAFF. The CDR3 DNA reads as TGTGCCAGCAGCACTAACCGGAACACTGAAGCTTTCTTT. This chain connects TRBV5-4 to TRBJ1-1, with D unclear. V lost 4 bases and J lost 1, with 8 bases in between. Germline CDR1 reads SGHNT; CDR2 reads YYREEE (reference sequence). The CDR3 has 13 residues.

This clone was picked up a small number of times. V gene TRBV5-6 combines with J gene TRBJ2-7; D is unresolved. Germline lookup yields CDR1 SGHDT and CDR2 YYEEEE. V lost 4 bases, J lost 6 bases, and 11 bases lay in between. This CDR3 contains 12 residues. This chain's CDR3 is CASSPLMVEQYF. CDR3 in DNA: TGTGCCAGCAGCCCACTTATGGTCGAGCAGTACTTC.